This TCR beta chain was sequenced during a study of cytomegalovirus exposure and HLA in healthy donors. The CDR3 loop spans 15 amino acids. The germline V gene has CDR1 ENHRY and CDR2 SYGVKD. V was pared by 2 bases and J by 8 bases, with 18 bases between. With regard to this clone: Its antigen is not known.

The PCR employed 60 Vbeta primers together with 13 Jbeta primers. Authors' methods: The count from a later analysis was some 81 million unique TCR beta chains, around 10 million of them shared. Repertoires were generated with immunoSEQ multiplex PCR, while TCRdb's copy carries only in-frame clones and drops some. V, J and clone size derive from that table, while D and trimming were established from the DNA sequence. The sample yields 80,000 to 100,000 clones, around 68% seen once. Findings of the study overall: As a later analysis revealed, the rate of TCR association differed by HLA locus, with DRB1 most and HLA-C fewest. About 87% or about 30% of the time was how often most TCR beta V segments were productive, according to an earlier analysis.

The sequence was obtained from a woman aged 40 to 50 in good health and CMV-seropositive. The gene calls are TRBV10-3 and TRBJ1-1; D might be TRBD1 (5 bases). The sequencing sample was made of PBMCs. CDR3 protein: CAISELRGRAIEAFF. CDR3 nucleotide sequence: TGTGCCATCAGTGAGCTGCGGGGCCGGGCCATCGAAGCTTTCTTT.